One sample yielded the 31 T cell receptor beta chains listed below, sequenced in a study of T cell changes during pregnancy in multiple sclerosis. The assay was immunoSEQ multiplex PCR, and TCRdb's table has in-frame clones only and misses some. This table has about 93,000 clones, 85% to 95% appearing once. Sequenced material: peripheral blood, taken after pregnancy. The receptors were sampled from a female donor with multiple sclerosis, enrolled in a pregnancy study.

The CDR3 protein is CAWSEGLRNTEAFF. The CDR3 nucleotides read TGTGCCTGGAGTGAAGGACTGAGAAACACTGAAGCTTTCTTT. The J gene is TRBJ1-1, the V gene TRBV30; D remains ambiguous. Trimming cost V 1 base and J 2 bases, with 11 bases left between them. CDR3 length: 14 residues. CDR1 and CDR2 from the germline V gene are GTSNPN and SVGIG (reference sequence). Full variable domain (missing parts from reference TRBV30 and TRBJ1-1): SQTIHQWPATLVQPVGSPLSLECTVEGTSNPNLYWYRQAAGRGLQLLFYSVGIGQISSEVPQNLSASRPQDRQFILSSKKLLLSDSGFYLCAWSEGLRNTEAFFGQGTRLTVV.

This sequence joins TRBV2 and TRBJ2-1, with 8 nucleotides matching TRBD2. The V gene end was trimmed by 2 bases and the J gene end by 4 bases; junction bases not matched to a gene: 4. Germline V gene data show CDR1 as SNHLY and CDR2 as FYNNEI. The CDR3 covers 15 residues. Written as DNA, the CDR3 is TGTGCCAGCAGTGAATCCCTAGCGGGTTACAATGAGCAGTTCTTC. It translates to CASSESLAGYNEQFF.

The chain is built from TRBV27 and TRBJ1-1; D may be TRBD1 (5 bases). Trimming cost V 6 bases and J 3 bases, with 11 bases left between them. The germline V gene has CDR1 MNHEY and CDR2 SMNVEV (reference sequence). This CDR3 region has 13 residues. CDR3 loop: CASRPGLYTEAFF. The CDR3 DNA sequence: TGTGCCAGCAGACCGGGACTATACACTGAAGCTTTCTTT.

DNA for the CDR3: TGTGCCAGCAGCTTTGCAGACACCATATATTTT. It codes for CASSFADTIYF. The rearrangement links TRBV5-6 to TRBJ1-3; D gene unclear. Germline-derived CDR1 and CDR2 are SGHDT and YYEEEE. The length of the CDR3 is 11 residues. Trimming left V 2 bases short and J 8 bases short, with 5 bases between. Variable domain in full (rest from reference TRBV5-6 and TRBJ1-3): DAGVTQSPTHLIKTRGQQVTLRCSPKSGHDTVSWYQQALGQGPQFIFQYYEEEERQRGNFPDRFSGHQFPNYSSELNVNALLLGDSALYLCASSFADTIYFGEGSWLTVV.

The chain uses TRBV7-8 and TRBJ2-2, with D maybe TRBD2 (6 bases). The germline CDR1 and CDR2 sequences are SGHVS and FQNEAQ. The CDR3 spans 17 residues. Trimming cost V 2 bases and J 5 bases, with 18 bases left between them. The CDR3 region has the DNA TGTGCCAGCAGCTTAACTTGGGGACTCGGTGGGACCGGGGAGCTGTTTTTT. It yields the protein CASSLTWGLGGTGELFF.

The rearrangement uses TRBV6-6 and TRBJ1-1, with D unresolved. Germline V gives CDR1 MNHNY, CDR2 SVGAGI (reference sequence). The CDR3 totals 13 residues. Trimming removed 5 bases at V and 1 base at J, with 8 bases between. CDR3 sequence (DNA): TGTGCCAGCAGTCCTACCGGGAACACTGAAGCTTTCTTT. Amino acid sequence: CASSPTGNTEAFF.

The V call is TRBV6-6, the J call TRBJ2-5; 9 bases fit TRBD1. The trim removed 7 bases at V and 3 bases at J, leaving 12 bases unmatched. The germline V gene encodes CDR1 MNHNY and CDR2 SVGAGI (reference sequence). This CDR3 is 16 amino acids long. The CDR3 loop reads CASTYGGRTGEETQYF. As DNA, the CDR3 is TGTGCCAGCACCTATGGCGGAAGGACAGGGGAAGAGACCCAGTACTTC.

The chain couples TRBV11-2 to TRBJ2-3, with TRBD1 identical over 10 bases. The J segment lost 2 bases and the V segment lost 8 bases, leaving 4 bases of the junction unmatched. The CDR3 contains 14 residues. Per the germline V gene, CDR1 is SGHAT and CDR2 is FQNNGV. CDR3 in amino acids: CASGQGVHTDTQYF. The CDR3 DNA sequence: TGTGCCAGCGGACAGGGGGTACACACAGATACGCAGTATTTT.

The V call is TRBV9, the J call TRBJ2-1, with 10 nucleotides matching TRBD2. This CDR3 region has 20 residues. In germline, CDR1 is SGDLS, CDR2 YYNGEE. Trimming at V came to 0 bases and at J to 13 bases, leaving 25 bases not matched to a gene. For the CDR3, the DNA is TGTGCCAGCAGCGTAGGTGGGGGGGACTATGGGCTAGCGGGAGCAGGCCCCCAGTTCTTC. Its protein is CASSVGGGDYGLAGAGPQFF.

CDR3 DNA: TGTGCCAGCAGTCCGGACAGGGTGCGCGAAAAACTGTTTTTT. As protein: CASSPDRVREKLFF. The rearrangement uses TRBV6-5 and TRBJ1-4; 8 bases agree with TRBD1. The CDR3 runs to 14 residues. In germline, CDR1 is MNHEY, CDR2 SVGAGI. V trimming: 5 bases; J trimming: 8 bases; junction bases outside the gene matches: 7.

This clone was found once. The CDR3 coding sequence is TGTGCCAGCAGCCCCCAGCAGGGGGCCTACGAGCAGTACTTC. Residues: CASSPQQGAYEQYF. The V and J genes are TRBV7-2 and TRBJ2-7, with 7 nucleotides matching TRBD1. The V segment lost 5 bases and the J segment 2 bases; nucleotides outside the gene matches: 6. Germline V gene sequence: CDR1 SGHTA, CDR2 FQGNSA. This CDR3 is 14 amino acids long.

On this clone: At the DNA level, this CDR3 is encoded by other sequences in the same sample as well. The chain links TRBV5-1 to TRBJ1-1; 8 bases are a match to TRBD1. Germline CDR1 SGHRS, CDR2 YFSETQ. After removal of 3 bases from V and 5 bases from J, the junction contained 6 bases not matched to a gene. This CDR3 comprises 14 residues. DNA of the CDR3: TGCGCCAGCAGCTCAGGGACAGGAGGGACTGAAGCTTTCTTT. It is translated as CASSSGTGGTEAFF.

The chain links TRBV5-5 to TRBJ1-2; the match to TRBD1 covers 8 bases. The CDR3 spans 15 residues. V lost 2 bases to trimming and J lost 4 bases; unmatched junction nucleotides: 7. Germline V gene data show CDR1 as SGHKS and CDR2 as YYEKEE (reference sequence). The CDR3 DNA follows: TGTGCCAGCAGCTTTCAGGGGGCCTTTTTCTATGGCTACACCTTC. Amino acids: CASSFQGAFFYGYTF.

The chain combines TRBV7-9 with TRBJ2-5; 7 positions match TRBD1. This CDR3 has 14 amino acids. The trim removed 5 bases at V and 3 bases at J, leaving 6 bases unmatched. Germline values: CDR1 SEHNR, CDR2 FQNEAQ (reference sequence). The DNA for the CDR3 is TGTGCCAGCAGCAAGGTCGGGACAGAAGAGACCCAGTACTTC. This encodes CASSKVGTEETQYF.

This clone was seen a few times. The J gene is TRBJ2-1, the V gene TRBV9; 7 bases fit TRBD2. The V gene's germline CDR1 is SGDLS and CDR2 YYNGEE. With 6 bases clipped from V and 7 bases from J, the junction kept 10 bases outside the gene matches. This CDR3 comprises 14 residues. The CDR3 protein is CASNAGTSANEQFF. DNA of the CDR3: TGTGCCAGCAACGCCGGAACTAGCGCGAATGAGCAGTTCTTC.

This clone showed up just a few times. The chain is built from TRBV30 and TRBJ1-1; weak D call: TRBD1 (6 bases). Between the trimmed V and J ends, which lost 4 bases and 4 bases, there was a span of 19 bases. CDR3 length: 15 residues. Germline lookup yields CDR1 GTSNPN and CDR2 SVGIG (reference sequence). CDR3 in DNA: TGTGCCTGGACCACGTACAGGGCAGGGACCACTGAAGCTTTCTTT. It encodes CAWTTYRAGTTEAFF.

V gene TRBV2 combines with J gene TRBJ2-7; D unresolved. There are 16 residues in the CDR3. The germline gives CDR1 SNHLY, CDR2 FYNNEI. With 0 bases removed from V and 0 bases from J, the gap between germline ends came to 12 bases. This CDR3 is CASSEALPSVSYEQYF. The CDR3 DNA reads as TGTGCCAGCAGTGAAGCGTTGCCGAGCGTCTCCTACGAGCAGTACTTC.

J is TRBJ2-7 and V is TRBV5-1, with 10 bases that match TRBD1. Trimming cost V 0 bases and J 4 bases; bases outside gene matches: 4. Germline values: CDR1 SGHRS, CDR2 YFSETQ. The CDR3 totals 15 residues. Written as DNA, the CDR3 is TGCGCCAGCAGCTTGGGTGGGACAGGGGAGTACGAGCAGTACTTC. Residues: CASSLGGTGEYEQYF.

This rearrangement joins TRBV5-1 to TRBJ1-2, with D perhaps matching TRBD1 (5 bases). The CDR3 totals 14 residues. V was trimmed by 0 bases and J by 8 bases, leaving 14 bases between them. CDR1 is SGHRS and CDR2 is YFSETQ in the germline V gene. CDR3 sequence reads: CASSLASGPGGYTF. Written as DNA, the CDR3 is TGCGCCAGCAGCTTGGCCTCAGGGCCAGGGGGCTACACCTTC.

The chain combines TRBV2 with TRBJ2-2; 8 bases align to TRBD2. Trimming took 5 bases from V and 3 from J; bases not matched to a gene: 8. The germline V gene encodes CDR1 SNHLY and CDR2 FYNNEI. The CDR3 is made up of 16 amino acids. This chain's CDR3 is CASSRVAGPDTGELFF. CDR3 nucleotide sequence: TGTGCCAGCAGTAGGGTAGCGGGACCGGACACCGGGGAGCTGTTTTTT.

DNA of the CDR3: TGTGCCAGTAGTCAGCGACAGGGGGCGGTGAACACTGAAGCTTTCTTT. Protein product: CASSQRQGAVNTEAFF. The chain links TRBV19 to TRBJ1-1; 10 bases align to TRBD1. The CDR3 loop spans 16 amino acids. Germline V lookup: CDR1 LNHDA, CDR2 SQIVND (reference sequence). The J segment lost 0 bases and the V segment lost 5 bases, leaving 6 bases of the junction unmatched.

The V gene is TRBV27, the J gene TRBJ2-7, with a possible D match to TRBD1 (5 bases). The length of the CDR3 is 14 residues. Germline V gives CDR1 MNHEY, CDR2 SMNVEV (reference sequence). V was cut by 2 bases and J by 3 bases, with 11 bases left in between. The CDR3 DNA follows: TGTGCCAGCAGTTTAGGGGCAGGGTTCTACGAGCAGTACTTC. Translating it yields CASSLGAGFYEQYF.

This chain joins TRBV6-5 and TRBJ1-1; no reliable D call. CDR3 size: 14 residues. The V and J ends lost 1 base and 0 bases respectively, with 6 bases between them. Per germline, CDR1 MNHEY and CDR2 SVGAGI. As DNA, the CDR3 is TGTGCCAGCAGTTACTTCCGGGTGAACACTGAAGCTTTCTTT. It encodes CASSYFRVNTEAFF.

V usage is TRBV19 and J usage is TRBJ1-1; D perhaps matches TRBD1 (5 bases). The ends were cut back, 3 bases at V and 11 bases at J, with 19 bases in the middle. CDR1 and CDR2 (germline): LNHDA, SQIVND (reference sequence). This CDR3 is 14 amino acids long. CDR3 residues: CASSMSGGESSAFF. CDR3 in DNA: TGTGCCAGTAGTATGAGCGGGGGAGAATCGTCGGCTTTCTTT.

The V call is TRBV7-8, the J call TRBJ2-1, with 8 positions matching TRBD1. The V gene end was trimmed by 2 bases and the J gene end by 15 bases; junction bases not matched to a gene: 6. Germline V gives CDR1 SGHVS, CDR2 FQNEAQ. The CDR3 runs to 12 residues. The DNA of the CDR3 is TGTGCCAGCAGCTTATCGGACAGGGTCGGGTTCTTC. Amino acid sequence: CASSLSDRVGFF.

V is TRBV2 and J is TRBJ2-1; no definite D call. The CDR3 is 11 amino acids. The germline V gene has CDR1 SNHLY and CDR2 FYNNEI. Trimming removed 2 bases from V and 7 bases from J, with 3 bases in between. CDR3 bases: TGTGCCAGCAGTGAATATAATGAGCAGTTCTTC. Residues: CASSEYNEQFF.

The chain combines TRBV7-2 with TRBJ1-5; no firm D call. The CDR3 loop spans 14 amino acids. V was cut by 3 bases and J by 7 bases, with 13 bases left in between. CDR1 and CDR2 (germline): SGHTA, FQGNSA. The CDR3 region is CASSFGPPGQPQHF. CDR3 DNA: TGTGCCAGCAGCTTTGGACCGCCGGGACAGCCCCAGCATTTT.

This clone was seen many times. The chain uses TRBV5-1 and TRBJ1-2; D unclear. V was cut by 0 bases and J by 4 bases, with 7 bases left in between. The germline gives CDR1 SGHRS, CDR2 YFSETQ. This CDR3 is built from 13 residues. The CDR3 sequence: CASSLGPSYGYTF. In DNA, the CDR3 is TGCGCCAGCAGCTTGGGGCCGTCCTATGGCTACACCTTC.

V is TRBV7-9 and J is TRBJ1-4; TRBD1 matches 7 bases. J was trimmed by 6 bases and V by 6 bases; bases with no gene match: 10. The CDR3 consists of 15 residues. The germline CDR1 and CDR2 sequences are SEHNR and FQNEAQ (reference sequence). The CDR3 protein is CASSMMQGEDEKLFF. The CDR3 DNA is TGTGCCAGCAGTATGATGCAGGGGGAAGATGAAAAACTGTTTTTT.

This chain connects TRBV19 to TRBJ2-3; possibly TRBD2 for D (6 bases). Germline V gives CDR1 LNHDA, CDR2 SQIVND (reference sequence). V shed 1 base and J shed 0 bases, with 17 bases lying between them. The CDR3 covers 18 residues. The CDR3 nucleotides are TGTGCCAGTAGTATAGCAGTGCGGGGCCGGGTCAGCACAGATACGCAGTATTTT. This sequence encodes CASSIAVRGRVSTDTQYF.

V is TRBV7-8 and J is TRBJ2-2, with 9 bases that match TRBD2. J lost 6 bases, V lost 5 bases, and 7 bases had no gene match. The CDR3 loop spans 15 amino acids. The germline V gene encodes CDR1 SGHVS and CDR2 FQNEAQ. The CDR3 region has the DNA TGTGCCAGCAGCCCGCGAGGGACTAGCCCCGGGGAGCTGTTTTTT. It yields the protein CASSPRGTSPGELFF.